These T cell receptor beta chains were read from a single sample in a study of cytomegalovirus exposure and HLA in healthy donors. Sequenced by immunoSEQ multiplex PCR; TCRdb stores in-frame clones only, minus some. The table includes about 63,000 clones, over 90% detected once. Sequencing was carried out using PBMCs. Receptors were obtained from a woman between 18 and 29 years old in good health and CMV-seropositive. CDR3s include the opening cysteine and the closing phenylalanine or tryptophan. The order of the fields is V gene, clone size, D gene, J gene, CDR3 DNA, CDR3 protein. D genes are given only for firm matches. Where a row states a size, it is once, few, many or the class of an expanded clone; other rows omit it.

TRBV11-2	once	NA	TRBJ2-7	TGTGCCAGCAGCTTCGAAGTGCGGGCCGCGGGCACCTACGAGCAGTACTTC	CASSFEVRAAGTYEQYF
TRBV7-3	NA	NA	TRBJ2-1	TGTGCCAGCAGCTTAACCTCTACAGGCGATGAGCAGTTCTTC	CASSLTSTGDEQFF
TRBV29-1	once	NA	TRBJ1-1	TGCAGCGTTGCAGGTTACACTGAAGCTTTCTTT	CSVAGYTEAFF
TRBV4-1	once	TRBD1	TRBJ1-4	TGCGCCAGCAGCCAGCCCCCGACAGGGGACGGGAGTCAAAAACTGTTTTTT	CASSQPPTGDGSQKLFF
TRBV7-9	NA	TRBD1	TRBJ2-1	TGTGCCAGCAGCTTAGCTTTTTCCGGGACAGGGGGCGATGAGCAGTTCTTC	CASSLAFSGTGGDEQFF
TRBV2	NA	TRBD1	TRBJ1-1	TGTGCCAGCAGTCCGGGACAGGGATATTATCGGGCTTTCTTT	CASSPGQGYYRAFF
TRBV28	NA	NA	TRBJ2-2	TGTGCCAGCAGTTCGGTTGGACTGCTCACCGGGGAGCTGTTTTTT	CASSSVGLLTGELFF
TRBV28	once	NA	TRBJ2-1	TGTGCCAGCAGCCGGGCTGTACGGGGATGGGATGAGCAGTTCTTC	CASSRAVRGWDEQFF
TRBV28	NA	NA	TRBJ1-1	TGTGCCAGCAGTTCCTCTGGGCAACGGAACACTGAAGCTTTCTTT	CASSSSGQRNTEAFF
TRBV27	NA	TRBD2	TRBJ2-3	TGTGCCAGCAGAATGCGGGGGACCACAGATACGCAGTATTTT	CASRMRGTTDTQYF
TRBV29-1	NA	NA	TRBJ2-2	TGCAGCGTTGAACAGCGGGCCGGGGAGCTGTTTTTT	CSVEQRAGELFF
TRBV19	NA	NA	TRBJ1-5	TGTGCCAGTAGTTGGAGGGGCCTTAGCAATCAGCCCCAGCATTTT	CASSWRGLSNQPQHF
TRBV27	NA	NA	TRBJ2-1	TGTGCCAGCAGTTTCTCCGGGACATCCTACAATGAGCAGTTCTTC	CASSFSGTSYNEQFF
TRBV30	NA	NA	TRBJ2-7	TGTGCCTGGAGGTTCGTCGGGGGTGCCGAGCAGTACTTC	CAWRFVGGAEQYF
TRBV2	NA	TRBD1	TRBJ1-2	TGTGCCAGCAACAGGGACAGGGGAAACTATGGCTACACCTTC	CASNRDRGNYGYTF
TRBV7-3	NA	NA	TRBJ1-6	TGTGCCAGCAGCCCTGACAGGTTTAATTCACCCCTCCACTTT	CASSPDRFNSPLHF
TRBV6-5	NA	NA	TRBJ1-4	TGTGCCAGCACATTAAAGCCAGGGCTAGGTGAAAAACTGTTTTTT	CASTLKPGLGEKLFF
TRBV27	NA	NA	TRBJ2-3	TGTGCCAGCAGTCTCTTTTTTGGGGGGAGTGTAGATACGCAGTATTTT	CASSLFFGGSVDTQYF
TRBV5-4	NA	NA	TRBJ2-3	TGTGCCAGCAGCTCCGACAGGCCTAGCACAGATACGCAGTATTTT	CASSSDRPSTDTQYF
TRBV5-4	NA	TRBD1	TRBJ2-2	TGTGCCAGCAGCCGTCCCCCCGGACAGGGGGTCACCGGGGAGCTGTTTTTT	CASSRPPGQGVTGELFF
TRBV5-4	NA	TRBD1	TRBJ2-5	TGTGCCAGCGCCCGACAGGGAGAGACCCAGTACTTC	CASARQGETQYF
TRBV9	few	NA	TRBJ1-6	TGTGCCAGCAGCGTCGGACTTGGGGATTCACCCCTCCACTTT	CASSVGLGDSPLHF
TRBV28	NA	NA	TRBJ1-2	TGTGCCAGCAGTTTGAGGCAGGGTGGCTACACCTTC	CASSLRQGGYTF
TRBV4-3	NA	TRBD1	TRBJ1-4	TGCGCCAGCAGCCAAGTAGGGACAGGGGATCTGTTTTTT	CASSQVGTGDLFF
TRBV5-1	NA	TRBD1	TRBJ1-1	TGCGCCAGCAGCTTGGGAGGTGGGACAGGGGTGACTGAAGCTTTCTTT	CASSLGGGTGVTEAFF
TRBV6-6	NA	NA	TRBJ2-6	TGTGCCAGCACCGAATCTGGGCAGTCTGGGGCCAACGTCCTGACTTTC	CASTESGQSGANVLTF
TRBV27	NA	NA	TRBJ1-4	TGTGCCAGCAGTCCAGGACAGCCTGAAAAACTGTTTTTT	CASSPGQPEKLFF
TRBV11-2	once	NA	TRBJ2-1	TGTGCCAGCAGGTCCATTCCGGGGAGCTCCTACAATGAGCAGTTCTTC	CASRSIPGSSYNEQFF
TRBV2	NA	NA	TRBJ1-2	TGTGCCATGAGGGGCGCGGGGCAAAACTATGGCTACACCTTC	CAMRGAGQNYGYTF
TRBV28	NA	TRBD1	TRBJ1-5	TGTGCCAGCAGCCGGTTGGAATTCGGACAGGGATGGGATCAGCCCCAGCATTTT	CASSRLEFGQGWDQPQHF
TRBV9	NA	TRBD1	TRBJ2-3	TGTGCCAGCAGCGCCAGGGGGCTGGTGACAGATACGCAGTATTTT	CASSARGLVTDTQYF
TRBV28	NA	NA	TRBJ2-3	TGTGCCAGCAGTCTGGACTTCAAAACATTTTTT	CASSLDFKTFF
TRBV2	NA	NA	TRBJ2-2	TGTGCCAGCGAAGGGGCGGAGAACACCGGGGAGCTGTTTTTT	CASEGAENTGELFF
TRBV19	NA	NA	TRBJ2-3	TGTGCCAGTAGTCCCCAGTACAGCACAGATACGCAGTATTTT	CASSPQYSTDTQYF
TRBV7-2	NA	NA	TRBJ1-3	TGTGCCAGCAGCCGGAGTGGCACCATATATTTT	CASSRSGTIYF
TRBV5-1	once	TRBD1	TRBJ2-5	TGCGCCAGCAGCTATGGGACAGGGGGAGAGACCCAGTACTTC	CASSYGTGGETQYF
TRBV9	NA	TRBD1	TRBJ2-5	TGTGCCAGCAGCGCCCGGACAGGCCAGGAAGAGACCCAGTACTTC	CASSARTGQEETQYF
TRBV5-1	NA	NA	TRBJ2-7	TGCGCCAGCAGCTTGGTCCCCCAAGCCGTGGACGAGCAGTACTTC	CASSLVPQAVDEQYF
TRBV4-2	NA	NA	TRBJ1-1	TGTGCCAGCAGCCACCTGACGGACAGCACTGAAGCTTTCTTT	CASSHLTDSTEAFF
TRBV6-6	NA	NA	TRBJ2-1	TGTGCCAGCACTCGGAGCTCCTACAATGAGCAGTTCTTC	CASTRSSYNEQFF
TRBV4-3	NA	NA	TRBJ2-7	TGCGCCAGCAGCCAAGAATGGGGGGGGGCAGCGGAGCAGTACTTC	CASSQEWGGAAEQYF
TRBV9	NA	NA	TRBJ2-7	TGTGCCAGCAGCGTAGCAGGGGCGGACGAGCAGTACTTC	CASSVAGADEQYF
TRBV4-2	NA	NA	TRBJ2-1	TGTGCCAGCAGCCAGGAGACAGCATACAATGAGCAGTTCTTC	CASSQETAYNEQFF
TRBV30	NA	NA	TRBJ1-5	TGTGCCTGGAGTCCACGGGGTGATCAGCCCCAGCATTTT	CAWSPRGDQPQHF
TRBV27	NA	TRBD2	TRBJ2-7	TGTGCCAGCAGGCTAGCGGCTGGGGGCTACGAGCAGTACTTC	CASRLAAGGYEQYF
TRBV27	NA	NA	TRBJ1-1	TGTGCCAGCAGTTTAATCGTGAACACTGAAGCTTTCTTT	CASSLIVNTEAFF
TRBV27	once	TRBD1	TRBJ1-3	TGTGCCAGCAGTTTTACCGGGACAGGGGGAAACACCATATATTTT	CASSFTGTGGNTIYF
TRBV5-1	NA	NA	TRBJ2-7	TGCGCCAGCAGCTTGGGAGTAACGGAGTATCTCGAGCAGTACTTC	CASSLGVTEYLEQYF
TRBV11-3	NA	NA	TRBJ2-2	TGTGCCAGCAGCTTAGAGTTACCGGGACACCTAAACACCGGGGAGCTGTTTTTT	CASSLELPGHLNTGELFF
TRBV19	NA	NA	TRBJ2-3	TGTGCCAGTAGGCATCGAGGCTTAACAACAGATACGCAGTATTTT	CASRHRGLTTDTQYF
TRBV30	NA	TRBD1	TRBJ2-7	TGTGCCTGGAGTACTAAGACAGGGGGAGGGTCCTTC	CAWSTKTGGGSF
TRBV6-6	NA	TRBD2	TRBJ2-1	TGTGCCAGCAGTTGGTCGGCGGGAGGGACAAATGAGCAGTTCTTC	CASSWSAGGTNEQFF
TRBV7-2	NA	NA	TRBJ1-4	TGTGCCAGCAGCTTGGGGCCCGCCTCGAATGAAAAACTGTTTTTT	CASSLGPASNEKLFF
TRBV30	NA	NA	TRBJ1-2	TGTGCCTGGATCGGCCAGGGTGGCCGTGATGGCTACACCTTC	CAWIGQGGRDGYTF
TRBV7-6	NA	NA	TRBJ1-3	TGTGCCAGCAGCTTAGGATCCCGAAGCCCCATATATTTT	CASSLGSRSPIYF
TRBV11-2	NA	TRBD2	TRBJ2-1	TGTGCCAGCAGCTCCAGCGGGAGGTCCATCGGGGAGCAGTTCTTC	CASSSSGRSIGEQFF
TRBV19	NA	TRBD1	TRBJ1-2	TGTGCCAGTTCGACAGGGAAGGTCCCTAACTATGGCTACACCTTC	CASSTGKVPNYGYTF
TRBV5-1	NA	TRBD1	TRBJ1-1	TGCGCCAGCAGGATCACAGGGGGCGAAGCTTTCTTT	CASRITGGEAFF
TRBV7-2	NA	TRBD1	TRBJ1-5	TGTGCCAGCAGCCACCCGTTGGGGACAGGGGGTAATCAGCCCCAGCATTTT	CASSHPLGTGGNQPQHF
TRBV7-9	NA	NA	TRBJ2-7	TGTGCCAGCAGCCTTGAGAGCTCCTACGAGCAGTACTTC	CASSLESSYEQYF